These 28 T cell receptor beta chains came from one sample sequenced in a study of T cell responses to AZD1222 COVID-19 vaccine. The assay was immunoSEQ multiplex PCR, and TCRdb's table has in-frame clones only and misses some. The profile shows 100,000 to 130,000 clones, roughly 87% of them singletons. This specimen was peripheral blood, taken on day 0 of AZD1222 vaccination. Receptor source: an adult in good health.

The V gene is TRBV7-2, the J gene TRBJ1-5, with a weak D call TRBD1 (5 bases). This CDR3 has 16 residues. Trimming took off 5 bases at V and 7 bases at J, with 21 bases between the two ends. The V gene's germline CDR1 is SGHTA and CDR2 FQGNSA. Here the CDR3 DNA reads TGTGCCAGCAGCCTGCGGGGCGAGACACCTCACCAGCCCCAGCATTTT. Its translation: CASSLRGETPHQPQHF.

V gene TRBV24-1 combines with J gene TRBJ2-5; 14 nucleotides line up with TRBD2. The V gene end was trimmed by 4 bases and the J gene end by 4 bases; junction bases not matched to a gene: 7. CDR1 and CDR2 (germline): KGHDR, SFDVKD. The CDR3 is 17 residues long. The CDR3 spells CATSDPGTSGSVETQYF. Here the CDR3 DNA reads TGTGCCACCAGTGACCCCGGGACTAGCGGGAGTGTAGAGACCCAGTACTTC.

The V gene is TRBV29-1, the J gene TRBJ2-1; D might be TRBD1 or TRBD2, each matching 5 bases. The CDR3 runs 10 residues. CDR1 is SQVTM, CDR2 ANQGSEA, per germline. Trimming took 7 bases from V and 10 from J, leaving 11 bases between them. CDR3 DNA: TGCAGCGCAGGGACCTCGGAGCAGTTCTTC. It codes for CSAGTSEQFF.

V usage is TRBV18 and J usage is TRBJ2-7; TRBD1 matches 11 bases. The V gene's germline CDR1 is KGHSH and CDR2 LQKENI. There are 13 residues in the CDR3. Unmatched junction bases numbered 5, after V lost 6 bases and J lost 7 bases. Here the CDR3 DNA reads TGTGCCAGCTCGCCGGGACAGGGGGGGGAGCAGTACTTC. This sequence encodes CASSPGQGGEQYF.

The rearrangement links TRBV25-1 to TRBJ2-7; 7 bases are shared with TRBD1. CDR1 is MGHDK and CDR2 is SYGVNS in the germline V gene. This CDR3 has 12 residues. Germline trimming cut 6 bases from V and 2 bases from J; bases unmatched to any gene: 1. CDR3 bases: TGTGCCAGCAGAGGGGGCCCCTACGAGCAGTACTTC. It yields the protein CASRGGPYEQYF.

This clone was seen a single time. This chain links TRBV7-9 with TRBJ1-3; the D gene is possibly TRBD1 (5 bases). The V and J ends lost 5 bases and 7 bases respectively, with 9 bases between them. Looked up from germline, CDR1 is SEHNR and CDR2 is FQNEAQ (reference sequence). The CDR3 has 12 amino acids. The DNA for the CDR3 is TGTGCCAGCAGCCCCGGGGCTAACACCATATATTTT. This translates into CASSPGANTIYF.

J is TRBJ2-7 and V is TRBV6-4; D not resolved. CDR1 is MRHNA, CDR2 SNTAGT, per germline. Trimming removed 0 bases from V and 2 bases from J, with 14 bases in between. The CDR3 extends over 16 amino acids. The CDR3 DNA reads TGTGCCAGCAGTGACTCGAAACAGCCAGGACCCTACGAGCAGTACTTC. Amino acids: CASSDSKQPGPYEQYF.

This clone was detected only a few times. The chain has TRBV9 and TRBJ1-6, with 7 bases aligning to TRBD1. The V gene end was trimmed by 0 bases and the J gene end by 9 bases; junction bases not matched to a gene: 3. The length of the CDR3 is 14 residues. CDR1 and CDR2 from the germline V gene are SGDLS and YYNGEE. The CDR3 DNA follows: TGTGCCAGCAGCGTAGTAGGGACAGCTTCACCCCTCCACTTT. This translates into CASSVVGTASPLHF.

The CDR3 loop is CASSLPGQSAGDTIYF. CDR3 nucleotides: TGTGCCAGCAGCCTTCCCGGACAGTCTGCCGGGGACACCATATATTTT. The chain combines TRBV13 with TRBJ1-3; perhaps TRBD1 as D (6 bases). Germline CDR1 and CDR2: PRHDT and FYEKMQ (reference sequence). The CDR3 length is 16 residues. Trimming took off 5 bases at V and 8 bases at J, with 22 bases between the two ends.

V gene TRBV5-8 combines with J gene TRBJ2-7; D is possibly TRBD2 (6 bases). This CDR3 contains 14 residues. Deletions cut 4 bases from V and 2 bases from J, with 13 bases between. The germline gives CDR1 SGHTS, CDR2 YDEGEE. DNA for the CDR3: TGTGCCAGCAGCCTCCGACTAGAGACCTACGAGCAGTACTTC. Encoded protein: CASSLRLETYEQYF.

The J gene is TRBJ1-1, the V gene TRBV4-1; D is unclear. Germline values: CDR1 MGHRA, CDR2 YSYEKL. CDR3 size: 11 residues. The V gene lost 0 bases and the J gene lost 9 bases, with 5 bases spanning the gap. The CDR3 region has the DNA TGCGCCAGCAGCCAAGATTTAAAAGCTTTCTTT. Translation gives CASSQDLKAFF.

The gene calls are TRBV29-1 and TRBJ1-2; a weak D match, TRBD1 (6 bases). V lost 6 bases to trimming and J lost 7 bases, with 24 bases between them. The CDR3 sequence is 15 residues long. CDR1 and CDR2 from the germline V gene are SQVTM and ANQGSEA. In DNA form, the CDR3 reads TGCAGCGTGTCCTTAGGGGGGGCCCTATCGCGTGGCTACACCTTC. Translating gives CSVSLGGALSRGYTF.

The chain employs TRBV7-9 and TRBJ1-1, with D possibly TRBD1 on 5 matching bases. The CDR3 covers 15 residues. Germline assignment: CDR1 SEHNR and CDR2 FQNEAQ (reference sequence). The V gene lost 0 bases and the J gene lost 1 base, with 9 bases spanning the gap. CDR3 DNA sequence: TGTGCCAGCAGCTTAGCAGCAGGGACGAACACTGAAGCTTTCTTT. Protein product: CASSLAAGTNTEAFF. The full variable domain, in which reference TRBV7-9 and TRBJ1-1 provide the parts outside the CDR3, is DTGVSQNPRHKITKRGQNVTFRCDPISEHNRLYWYRQTLGQGPEFLTYFQNEAQLEKSRLLSDRFSAERPKGSFSTLEIQRTEQGDSAMYLCASSLAAGTNTEAFFGQGTRLTVV.

In DNA form, the CDR3 reads TGTGCCAGCAGCTTGGTATCTAGCGGGAGGGCTAGCACAGATACGCAGTATTTT. Residues: CASSLVSSGRASTDTQYF. The genes are TRBV5-6 and TRBJ2-3; 12 bases are a match to TRBD2. The length of the CDR3 is 18 residues. The junction had 5 bases not matched to a gene; V was cut back by 0 bases and J by 0 bases. Germline loops: CDR1 SGHDT, CDR2 YYEEEE.

The chain is built from TRBV4-1 and TRBJ1-3; tentative D call: TRBD1 (6 bases). The CDR3 is 16 residues long. Per germline, CDR1 MGHRA and CDR2 YSYEKL. V was pared by 2 bases and J by 3 bases, with 14 bases between. The DNA of the CDR3 is TGCGCCAGCAGCCAACCCACAGGGAGGGTTGGAAACACCATATATTTT. Encoded protein: CASSQPTGRVGNTIYF.

The V call is TRBV5-1, the J call TRBJ2-2; D remains ambiguous. V lost 2 bases to trimming and J lost 0 bases, with 5 bases between them. The CDR3 consists of 14 residues. Germline CDR1 and CDR2: SGHRS and YFSETQ. CDR3 region: CASSLSPNTGELFF. CDR3 bases: TGCGCCAGCAGCTTAAGCCCGAACACCGGGGAGCTGTTTTTT.

The chain is built from TRBV4-1 and TRBJ1-2; TRBD1 might be the D (6 bases). The V gene lost 5 bases and the J gene lost 4 bases, with 17 bases spanning the gap. Germline CDR1 reads MGHRA; CDR2 reads YSYEKL. The CDR3 sequence is 15 residues long. CDR3 in amino acids: CASSSPVRGTYGYTF. CDR3 coding DNA: TGCGCCAGCAGCTCCCCGGTCAGGGGTACCTATGGCTACACCTTC.

The CDR3 sequence is CASLSTSEGTDTQYF. The CDR3 region has the DNA TGTGCCAGCTTAAGCACTAGCGAGGGCACAGATACGCAGTATTTT. The chain combines TRBV2 with TRBJ2-3; the match to TRBD2 covers 7 bases. The CDR3 is 15 residues long. Germline assignment: CDR1 SNHLY and CDR2 FYNNEI. V was pared by 8 bases and J by 1 base, with 9 bases of the junction left unmatched.

The rearrangement uses TRBV6-5 and TRBJ2-3; D is possibly TRBD1 (6 bases). The V gene lost 6 bases and the J gene lost 0 bases, with 13 bases spanning the gap. The CDR3 is 15 amino acids. CDR1 is MNHEY and CDR2 is SVGAGI in the germline V gene. CDR3 residues: CASRLQGFSTDTQYF. The CDR3 nucleotides are TGTGCCAGCAGGTTACAGGGTTTCAGCACAGATACGCAGTATTTT.

The rearrangement uses TRBV9 and TRBJ1-6; D perhaps matches TRBD1 (5 bases). V was cut by 2 bases and J by 6 bases, with 15 bases left in between. Per germline, CDR1 SGDLS and CDR2 YYNGEE. The CDR3 has 16 residues. The chain's CDR3 is CASSVRDSQTNSPLHF. In DNA, the CDR3 is TGTGCCAGCAGCGTTCGCGACAGCCAGACTAATTCACCCCTCCACTTT.

This clone was counted a single time. Other DNA sequences in the sample encode the same CDR3. V and J are TRBV5-4 and TRBJ2-1; 10 bases map to TRBD1. V was pared by 3 bases and J by 3 bases, with 3 bases of the junction left unmatched. The CDR3 loop spans 15 amino acids. CDR1 is SGHNT and CDR2 is YYREEE in the germline V gene (reference sequence). The CDR3 loop is CASSSGDRGYNEQFF. In DNA form, the CDR3 reads TGTGCCAGCAGCTCCGGGGACAGGGGCTACAATGAGCAGTTCTTC.

In DNA form, the CDR3 reads TGTGCCAGCAGCCAAACGTCCCGGGACAGGGATTATAGCTCCTACGAGCAGTACTTC. Protein: CASSQTSRDRDYSSYEQYF. The J gene is TRBJ2-7, the V gene TRBV7-8; TRBD1 matches 9 bases. This CDR3 has 19 amino acids. Trimming removed 5 bases from V and 0 bases from J; junction bases left unmatched: 17. Per the germline V gene, CDR1 is SGHVS and CDR2 is FQNEAQ.

This sequence joins TRBV7-8 and TRBJ2-7; D perhaps matches TRBD2 (5 bases). Germline V lookup: CDR1 SGHVS, CDR2 FQNEAQ. V lost 6 bases and J lost 11, with 26 bases in between. This CDR3 spans 15 amino acids. The CDR3 DNA reads as TGTGCCAGCAGTCACGCCCCGGGGAAACCCCCCTTGGAGTACTTC. It encodes CASSHAPGKPPLEYF.

This chain joins TRBV7-3 and TRBJ2-1; the D gene is possibly TRBD1 (6 bases). This CDR3 comprises 13 residues. Trimming removed 5 bases at V and 8 bases at J, with 13 bases between. CDR1 is SGHTA, CDR2 FQGTGA, per germline. DNA of the CDR3: TGTGCCAGCAGCCCCACAGGGAACCATGAGCAGTTCTTC. This sequence encodes CASSPTGNHEQFF.

The V call is TRBV24-1, the J call TRBJ1-4; TRBD1 is a possible D gene (6 bases). V was shortened by 8 bases and J by 8 bases, with 23 bases between the two germline ends. Germline assignment: CDR1 KGHDR and CDR2 SFDVKD. The CDR3 loop spans 16 amino acids. The CDR3 sequence: CATNYREFLGREKLFF. CDR3 in DNA: TGTGCCACCAACTACAGGGAATTTTTGGGAAGGGAAAAACTGTTTTTT.

The rearrangement joins TRBV27 to TRBJ2-1; maybe TRBD2 (6 bases). V dropped 5 bases and J dropped 2 bases, with 19 bases sitting between them. From germline, CDR1 is MNHEY and CDR2 SMNVEV (reference sequence). The CDR3 has 17 residues. Written as DNA, the CDR3 is TGTGCCAGCAGTACCCCAAGCGGGCGACGGACCTACAATGAGCAGTTCTTC. Amino acid sequence: CASSTPSGRRTYNEQFF.

This clone has only one observation. The chain links TRBV27 to TRBJ1-1; perhaps TRBD1 as D (6 bases). CDR1 and CDR2 (germline): MNHEY, SMNVEV (reference sequence). V shed 0 bases and J shed 4 bases, with 18 bases lying between them. This CDR3 has 17 residues. CDR3 coding DNA: TGTGCCAGCAGTTTATCCGCAATGACAGGCTTAAGCACTGAAGCTTTCTTT. Its protein is CASSLSAMTGLSTEAFF.

CDR3 amino acids: CASSLAPGNEQFF. The CDR3 nucleotides are TGTGCCAGCAGCTTGGCTCCGGGCAATGAGCAGTTCTTC. The rearrangement joins TRBV5-5 to TRBJ2-1; D gene unclear. The germline V gene encodes CDR1 SGHKS and CDR2 YYEKEE (reference sequence). Trimming stripped 0 bases from V and 6 bases from J, with 7 bases between. The CDR3 loop spans 13 amino acids. The full variable domain, completed using reference TRBV5-5 and TRBJ2-1, is DAGVTQSPTHLIKTRGQQVTLRCSPISGHKSVSWYQQVLGQGPQFIFQYYEKEERGRGNFPDRFSARQFPNYSSELNVNALLLGDSALYLCASSLAPGNEQFFGPGTRLTVL.